The 32 T cell receptor beta chains below come from one sample, sequenced in a study of blood T cell repertoires in COVID-19. The assay was immunoSEQ multiplex PCR, and TCRdb's table has in-frame clones only and misses some. The sample consists of under 150,000 clones, just over 75% of them appearing once. The sequenced sample was peripheral blood. These receptors originate from a human donor in a cohort sampled during active COVID-19.

This clone turned up a few times. This chain connects TRBV2 to TRBJ2-5; TRBD2 agrees at 13 bases. This CDR3 contains 17 residues. CDR1 and CDR2 (germline): SNHLY, FYNNEI. V dropped 3 bases and J dropped 6; count of bases not matched to a gene: 10. CDR3 nucleotide sequence: TGTGCCAGCAGTGAGACTAGCGGGGGGTCCTCCATAAAGACCCAGTACTTC. As protein: CASSETSGGSSIKTQYF. Variable domain in full (rest from reference TRBV2 and TRBJ2-5): EPEVTQTPSHQVTQMGQEVILRCVPISNHLYFYWYRQILGQKVEFLVSFYNNEISEKSEIFDDQFSVERPDGSNFTLKIRSTKLEDSAMYFCASSETSGGSSIKTQYFGPGTRLLVL.

This clone was seen a few times. J is TRBJ1-2 and V is TRBV5-6, with TRBD1 as a possible D gene (6 bases). CDR3 length equals 17 residues. Trimming removed 2 bases at V and 4 bases at J, with 21 bases between. Germline V lookup: CDR1 SGHDT, CDR2 YYEEEE. The CDR3 protein is CASSLAGAALLIYGYTF. In DNA form, the CDR3 reads TGTGCCAGCAGCTTAGCAGGGGCCGCCCTTCTTATCTATGGCTACACCTTC.

The rearrangement links TRBV10-2 to TRBJ2-7; D unresolved. V was pared by 6 bases and J by 3 bases, with 18 bases between. This CDR3 comprises 15 residues. CDR1 is WSHSY and CDR2 is SAAADI in the germline V gene. This CDR3 reads CASSVTDIGSYEQYF. CDR3 bases: TGCGCCAGCAGCGTAACAGACATCGGTAGCTACGAGCAGTACTTC.

The chain joins TRBV9 to TRBJ2-5; 7 bases map to TRBD1. Germline-derived CDR1 and CDR2 are SGDLS and YYNGEE. After removal of 7 bases from V and 2 bases from J, the junction contained 11 bases not matched to a gene. The CDR3 runs 15 residues. CDR3 protein: CASSGQTGPQETQYF. CDR3 nucleotides: TGTGCCAGCTCCGGCCAGACAGGGCCACAAGAGACCCAGTACTTC.

The V gene is TRBV19, the J gene TRBJ1-2; TRBD1 is a possible D gene (5 bases). Germline lookup yields CDR1 LNHDA and CDR2 SQIVND (reference sequence). This CDR3 is 13 amino acids long. The V end was cut by 6 bases, the J end by 2 bases, with 10 bases between. Here the CDR3 reads CASRGSGNYGYTF. CDR3 DNA sequence: TGTGCCAGTAGGGGATCAGGGAACTATGGCTACACCTTC.

This chain uses TRBV27 with TRBJ2-5; TRBD2 agrees at 15 bases. Germline CDR1 reads MNHEY; CDR2 reads SMNVEV (reference sequence). V shed 8 bases and J 5 bases; nucleotides not matched to a gene: 6. The CDR3 loop spans 15 amino acids. In DNA form, the CDR3 reads TGTGCCAGCTGGACTAGCGGGGGGGCCAGGGAGACCCAGTACTTC. Amino acids: CASWTSGGARETQYF.

The gene calls are TRBV6-5 and TRBJ1-1; a possible D gene is TRBD1 (5 bases). CDR3 length: 16 residues. CDR1 and CDR2 (germline): MNHEY, SVGAGI. The V gene lost 2 bases and the J gene lost 1 base, with 14 bases spanning the gap. The CDR3 sequence: CASSYQVPTANTEAFF. CDR3 DNA sequence: TGTGCCAGCAGTTACCAGGTCCCGACAGCGAACACTGAAGCTTTCTTT.

J is TRBJ1-5 and V is TRBV28; D possibly corresponds to TRBD1 (6 bases). Germline CDR1 is MDHEN and CDR2 is SYDVKM. V lost 7 bases to trimming and J lost 4 bases, with 11 bases between them. The CDR3 has 13 residues. This CDR3 is CASNRQGNQPQHF. In DNA form, the CDR3 reads TGTGCCAGCAATCGGCAGGGGAATCAGCCCCAGCATTTT.

V gene TRBV4-1 combines with J gene TRBJ2-7; D is ambiguous. This CDR3 has 15 amino acids. Germline CDR1 is MGHRA and CDR2 is YSYEKL. V dropped 4 bases and J dropped 0 bases, with 13 bases sitting between them. In nucleotides, the CDR3 is TGCGCCAGCAGCCTTCCAGGTGGCTCCTCCTACGAGCAGTACTTC. Translating it yields CASSLPGGSSYEQYF.

V usage is TRBV3-1 (or the pseudogene TRBV3-2) and J usage is TRBJ2-3, with a possible D match to TRBD1 (5 bases). Germline lookup yields CDR1 LGHDT and CDR2 YNNKEL (reference sequence). V lost 1 base, J lost 4 bases, and 12 bases lay in between. The CDR3 spans 15 residues. This chain's CDR3 is CASSQVTGTPDTQYF. The CDR3 nucleotides are TGTGCCAGCAGCCAAGTAACAGGTACCCCAGATACGCAGTATTTT.

This chain uses TRBV4-1 with TRBJ1-2; D gene uncertain. V was shortened by 0 bases and J by 8 bases, with 10 bases between the two germline ends. In germline, CDR1 is MGHRA, CDR2 YSYEKL. CDR3 length: 13 residues. In nucleotides, the CDR3 is TGCGCCAGCAGCCAAGATGGTCCGAGAGGCTACACCTTC. It translates to CASSQDGPRGYTF.

The chain combines TRBV27 with TRBJ2-2, with D maybe TRBD2 (5 bases). This CDR3 spans 14 amino acids. Germline CDR1 and CDR2: MNHEY and SMNVEV (reference sequence). V shed 3 bases and J shed 5 bases, with 10 bases lying between them. CDR3 loop: CASSFTSLTGELFF. The CDR3 region has the DNA TGTGCCAGCAGTTTTACTAGTCTTACCGGGGAGCTGTTTTTT.

V gene TRBV11-2 combines with J gene TRBJ2-3; 11 bases agree with TRBD2. The germline gives CDR1 SGHAT, CDR2 FQNNGV. The CDR3 length is 16 residues. V lost 2 bases, J lost 6 bases, and 7 bases stayed unmatched. Written as DNA, the CDR3 is TGTGCCAGCAGCTTATTAGCGGGGGGGGTGAGGGATACGCAGTATTTT. Protein sequence: CASSLLAGGVRDTQYF.

The V and J genes are TRBV3-1 (or the pseudogene TRBV3-2) and TRBJ1-4; D is perhaps TRBD1 (6 bases). CDR3 size: 17 residues. Trimming removed 1 base from V and 7 bases from J, with 19 bases in between. Germline V gives CDR1 LGHDT, CDR2 YNNKEL (reference sequence). This chain's CDR3 is CASSQGNREILGEKLFF. CDR3 nucleotide sequence: TGTGCCAGCAGCCAAGGTAACAGGGAGATTTTAGGTGAAAAACTGTTTTTT.

The V gene is TRBV6-5, the J gene TRBJ1-2, with no clear D. V lost 6 bases and J lost 3, with 14 bases in between. The germline V gene has CDR1 MNHEY and CDR2 SVGAGI. The CDR3 contains 14 residues. CDR3 sequence reads: CASRGSGWDYGYTF. The CDR3, as DNA: TGTGCCAGCAGGGGCAGCGGCTGGGACTATGGCTACACCTTC.

V is TRBV7-9 and J is TRBJ1-2; D is uncertain. The CDR3 extends over 12 amino acids. The ends were cut back, 5 bases at V and 6 bases at J, with 10 bases in the middle. Germline V CDR1 and CDR2: SEHNR, FQNEAQ (reference sequence). CDR3 sequence reads: CASSLLSDGYTF. In DNA form, the CDR3 reads TGTGCCAGCAGCCTCTTGTCGGATGGCTACACCTTC.

The chain employs TRBV5-6 and TRBJ1-1; TRBD1 aligns across 8 bases. Germline values: CDR1 SGHDT, CDR2 YYEEEE. The CDR3 sequence is 19 residues long. V was clipped by 3 bases and J by 4 bases; unmatched bases: 20. The CDR3 sequence is CASSSTPAPDRAGGTEAFF. CDR3 in DNA: TGTGCCAGCAGCTCGACCCCGGCCCCGGACAGGGCCGGTGGCACTGAAGCTTTCTTT. Drawing the rest from reference TRBV5-6 and TRBJ1-1, the complete variable domain is DAGVTQSPTHLIKTRGQQVTLRCSPKSGHDTVSWYQQALGQGPQFIFQYYEEEERQRGNFPDRFSGHQFPNYSSELNVNALLLGDSALYLCASSSTPAPDRAGGTEAFFGQGTRLTVV.

The V call is TRBV6-5, the J call TRBJ2-7; tentative D call: TRBD1 (6 bases). Germline CDR1 is MNHEY and CDR2 is SVGAGI. The CDR3 covers 12 residues. The V and J ends lost 8 bases and 2 bases respectively, with 10 bases between them. The CDR3 here is CASGWTAYEQYF. CDR3 bases: TGTGCCAGCGGGTGGACAGCCTACGAGCAGTACTTC.

This clone appeared once. The chain joins TRBV3-1 (or the pseudogene TRBV3-2) to TRBJ2-1; D possibly corresponds to TRBD1 (6 bases). V lost 1 base and J lost 7, with 11 bases in between. The CDR3 is 14 residues long. Germline CDR1 LGHDT, CDR2 YNNKEL (reference sequence). The CDR3 coding sequence is TGTGCCAGCAGCCAAGGCAGGGGTAGGAATGAGCAGTTCTTC. It yields the protein CASSQGRGRNEQFF.

The rearrangement links TRBV30 to TRBJ2-1; D not certain. CDR3 length: 16 amino acids. With 0 bases removed from V and 0 bases from J, the gap between germline ends came to 12 bases. CDR1 and CDR2 from the germline V gene are GTSNPN and SVGIG (reference sequence). The CDR3 region has the DNA TGTGCCTGGAGTGTCGGTTCCCTAAGCTCCTACAATGAGCAGTTCTTC. Its protein product is CAWSVGSLSSYNEQFF. Full variable domain (missing parts from reference TRBV30 and TRBJ2-1): SQTIHQWPATLVQPVGSPLSLECTVEGTSNPNLYWYRQAAGRGLQLLFYSVGIGQISSEVPQNLSASRPQDRQFILSSKKLLLSDSGFYLCAWSVGSLSSYNEQFFGPGTRLTVL.

This chain links TRBV5-5 with TRBJ1-2; 8 bases align to TRBD1. This CDR3 has 14 residues. J gave up 2 bases and V 4 bases, and 4 bases lay outside the gene matches. CDR1 and CDR2 from the germline V gene are SGHKS and YYEKEE (reference sequence). DNA of the CDR3: TGTGCCAGCAGCCCCGGACAGGGCAACTATGGCTACACCTTC. This sequence encodes CASSPGQGNYGYTF.

This clone ranks as medium-sized. The chain has TRBV6-5 and TRBJ1-2, with a tentative D call TRBD1 (5 bases). CDR3 length equals 15 residues. Germline CDR1 is MNHEY and CDR2 is SVGAGI. With 5 bases removed from V and 4 bases from J, the gap between germline ends came to 17 bases. The CDR3 sequence: CASSPQTGAIYGYTF. The CDR3 DNA is TGTGCCAGCAGTCCCCAGACTGGGGCAATCTATGGCTACACCTTC.

This clone was counted only a few times. This chain connects TRBV30 to TRBJ2-7, with TRBD1 matching 8 bases. J gave up 3 bases and V 2 bases, and 3 bases lay outside the gene matches. This CDR3 comprises 13 residues. Germline V gives CDR1 GTSNPN, CDR2 SVGIG (reference sequence). In nucleotides, the CDR3 is TGTGCCTGGAGTCGGGACAGGAACTACGAGCAGTACTTC. It codes for CAWSRDRNYEQYF.

This sequence joins TRBV6-5 and TRBJ2-3, with TRBD2 matching over 7 bases. The CDR3 totals 15 residues. J lost 1 base, V lost 6 bases, and 7 bases had no gene match. Germline V gene sequence: CDR1 MNHEY, CDR2 SVGAGI. The CDR3 DNA is TGTGCCAGCAGCCCCGGCCGGGGGGGCACAGATACGCAGTATTTT. This sequence encodes CASSPGRGGTDTQYF.

V usage is TRBV2 and J usage is TRBJ1-5; maybe TRBD1 (6 bases). The CDR3 sequence is 15 residues long. V dropped 7 bases and J dropped 3 bases, with 16 bases sitting between them. Germline lookup yields CDR1 SNHLY and CDR2 FYNNEI. The CDR3 loop reads CASTETYRDNQPQHF. The CDR3 DNA follows: TGTGCCAGCACAGAGACTTACAGGGACAATCAGCCCCAGCATTTT.

The V call is TRBV30, the J call TRBJ2-5, with TRBD1 as a possible D gene (5 bases). Germline lookup yields CDR1 GTSNPN and CDR2 SVGIG (reference sequence). Trimming shortened V by 2 bases and J by 2 bases, and 9 bases separated the two germline ends. This CDR3 is 13 amino acids long. The CDR3 DNA is TGTGCCTGGAGTTTGACAGTACAAGAGACCCAGTACTTC. This translates into CAWSLTVQETQYF.

This clone was observed a single time. V is TRBV6-5 and J is TRBJ2-1, with 10 bases identical to TRBD1. Trimming cost V 0 bases and J 5 bases; bases outside gene matches: 1. Germline assignment: CDR1 MNHEY and CDR2 SVGAGI. This CDR3 has 15 residues. For the CDR3, the DNA is TGTGCCAGCAGTTACTCGGGACAGGGGAACAATGAGCAGTTCTTC. Translating gives CASSYSGQGNNEQFF.

This chain connects TRBV2 to TRBJ2-5; TRBD2 matches 11 bases. The V gene end was trimmed by 4 bases and the J gene end by 7 bases; junction bases not matched to a gene: 5. Germline loops: CDR1 SNHLY, CDR2 FYNNEI. The length of the CDR3 is 14 residues. CDR3: CASSVSGGVGTQYF. The CDR3 coding sequence is TGTGCCAGCAGTGTTAGCGGGGGGGTCGGGACCCAGTACTTC.

The chain carries TRBV3-1 (or the pseudogene TRBV3-2) and TRBJ2-5; weak D call: TRBD1 (6 bases). The CDR3 has 14 amino acids. Germline CDR1 LGHDT, CDR2 YNNKEL (reference sequence). With 2 bases removed from V and 5 bases from J, the gap between germline ends came to 12 bases. CDR3 amino acids: CASSQRGSGETQYF. The CDR3 coding sequence is TGTGCCAGCAGCCAAAGGGGGTCTGGGGAGACCCAGTACTTC.

This chain connects TRBV5-4 to TRBJ1-1; a weak D match, TRBD1 (5 bases). CDR1 and CDR2 (germline): SGHNT, YYREEE (reference sequence). The CDR3 has 18 amino acids. V was clipped by 0 bases and J by 0 bases, with 18 bases between them. The CDR3 spells CASSLGGGRGRVNTEAFF. DNA for the CDR3: TGTGCCAGCAGCTTGGGAGGAGGGAGAGGCAGGGTGAACACTGAAGCTTTCTTT.

V usage is TRBV29-1 and J usage is TRBJ2-2; TRBD1 matches 9 bases. CDR1 and CDR2 from the germline V gene are SQVTM and ANQGSEA. CDR3 length equals 14 residues. J lost 4 bases, V lost 4 bases, and 4 bases had no gene match. The CDR3 nucleotides are TGCAGCGTTGCCGAGACAGGGGGCACCGGGGAGCTGTTTTTT. Translated: CSVAETGGTGELFF.

V is TRBV10-3 and J is TRBJ2-5, with 9 nucleotides matching TRBD2. Per germline, CDR1 ENHRY and CDR2 SYGVKD. This CDR3 is 16 amino acids long. V was clipped by 6 bases and J by 2 bases; unmatched bases: 10. In nucleotides, the CDR3 is TGTGCCATCAGCGAAAGTGGCGGGGGGGTACAAGAGACCCAGTACTTC. Residues: CAISESGGGVQETQYF.